The entry below describes one TCR beta chain. The antigen it recognizes is unknown. Per-base quality was not reported, and no clone a single base away is much larger than it. These data belong to a study of blood T cell repertoires in COVID-19 (dated by TCRdb to 2020 to 2022). With regard to the full study: Samples from collaborators originated in the United States, Italy and Spain and spanned both the acute and convalescent phases of COVID-19. Samples were obtained from the ongoing ImmuneRACE study (first 160 participants) and from 1,254 subjects provided by 6 global collaborators. A freely available public database, intended as a resource for researchers studying the immune response to SARS-CoV-2, is where the repertoires were released. Where available, HLA class I and class II types were obtained from metadata supplied by the sample provider rather than from assay-based typing. The prospective study material was composed of cDNA or gDNA derived from T cells, B-cell-depleted T cells, or PBMCs. Sample metadata almost always included a de-identified subject ID, COVID-19 status, age in years and sex. Deeply sampled blood TCRbeta repertoires from subjects exposed to, actively infected with, or recovered from COVID-19 were included in the dataset. Points the paper makes about the study in general: The amount of clinical and demographic metadata varied by source and participant and was provided uncurated.

TCRbeta CDR3 regions were amplified from genomic DNA using the immunoSEQ Assay, a bias-controlled multiplex PCR. The original methods were these. Nucleated cell counts per sample were estimated from amplification of reference gene primers within the assay. To quantify the absolute abundance of each unique TCRbeta CDR3 rearrangement, sequence reads were collapsed and filtered. Productive Simpson clonality was computed per sample as the square root of Simpson's diversity index over productive rearrangements. Entries here come from immuneACCESS through TCRdb and include only in-frame sequences with V and J called. Some clones fail to appear in such tables; in the studies checked, an unresolved V gene covers under half of the shortfall, and the cause of the remainder is unknown. The V and J calls and clone size were taken over from that table, and D and trimming were inferred from the DNA. The sample contains some 350,000 clones, around nine tenths of them found a single time. Together, the top ten hold just under 7.5% of the sample.

At one collaborating source in Seattle, patients were enrolled during active infection and were followed longitudinally through the course of disease. Each collaborating institution followed its own protocols to collect whole blood in K2EDTA tubes. For TCRbeta analysis, collaborator samples were shipped as frozen whole blood, as isolated PBMCs, or as DNA extracted from either sample type. This TCR was recovered from a woman in her 70s with COVID-19, enrolled during active disease. The sequenced material came from peripheral blood.

The DNA sequence is given as TGTGCCAGCAGTTACTCGGACAGGGGGCGTACCGGGGAGCTGTTTTTT. Its coded protein is CASSYSDRGRTGELFF. The V and J segments used are TRBV6-2 or TRBV6-3 and TRBJ2-2, and 11 bases in between align with TRBD1. The CDR3, from cysteine to phenylalanine, totals 16 residues. Just the 48-base CDR3 DNA is kept, in frame starting at base 1. V lost 0 bases and J lost 5 bases, and the count of bases not matched to a germline gene is 2. The germline V gene yields MNHEY for CDR1 and SVGEGT for CDR2.